This T cell receptor beta chain derives from a study of CD8 T cells in ankylosing spondylitis (dated by TCRdb to about 2017). With regard to the full study: The study profiled T cell receptor beta repertoires in healthy donors and ankylosing spondylitis patients to find disease-linked TCR variants. Samples of peripheral blood were taken, and for ankylosing spondylitis patients, synovial fluid was collected as well. The full study cohort was made up of approximately 27 ankylosing spondylitis patients and 108 healthy donors. General findings and caveats noted by the study authors: The disease-linked clones were reported to be significantly enriched in matched synovial fluid samples from ankylosing spondylitis patients. Some motif variants had previously been reported in the synovial fluid and blood of reactive arthritis patients, which suggests shared mechanisms of disease initiation. The disease-linked clones showed a CD8+ phenotype and occurred at relatively low frequencies in peripheral blood. Blood from ankylosing spondylitis patients appeared to be characterized by a TCR beta motif made up of under ten highly homologous amino acid variants.

The reads were generated on an Illumina HiSeq 2500. TCR beta libraries were prepared by quantitative 5'-RACE with molecular barcodes. The original pipeline was this. A new computational method, built on a probabilistic model of VDJ rearrangement, was used to identify disease-linked TCR variants. TCRdb handled the public reads itself, with Q25 trimming in fastp and clone calling in MiXCR, and kept productive beta chains. Rows with a matching CDR3 protein are joined into one entry that keeps the most common DNA and genes. The V and J calls and clone size come from TCRdb's table, not from the authors' own analysis. Recorded for this sample are about 210,000 distinct CDR3 sequences; approximately 7.6% of them occurred a single time. More than 4% of the sample rests with the top ten. This clonotype was found many times. No antigen is known for it. Qualities for individual bases were not recorded, and no much larger clone is one base off.

The sequencing sample was made of blood, either unsorted or a sorted T cell fraction (not recorded which). The clonotype originates from a female donor with ankylosing spondylitis or in good health (not recorded which).

The base sequence is TGCAGCTTTCCGGGACCATACAATGAGCAGTTCTTC. Translated, it gives CSFPGPYNEQFF. The chain uses TRBV29-1 and TRBJ2-1; the D gene could be TRBD1 or TRBD2, each one agreeing over 5 bases. Including the terminal cysteine and phenylalanine, the CDR3 comprises 12 residues. Only CDR3 DNA is held: 36 bases, read in frame from base 1. CDR1 and CDR2 are read off the germline V gene as SQVTM and ANQGSEA. V is shortened by 8 bases, J by 4 bases, and the region joining them spans 12 bases.